This TCR beta chain was captured by sequencing in a study of shared clonotypes between healthy human individuals. After removal of 6 bases from V and 2 bases from J, the junction contained 7 bases not matched to a gene. Germline lookup yields CDR1 SNHLY and CDR2 FYNNEI. The length of the CDR3 is 14 residues. Produced via immunoSEQ multiplex PCR; TCRdb's table is partial and in-frame only. The sample lists some 200,000 clones; roughly 93% were seen once. The V gene is TRBV2, the J gene TRBJ2-7; 7 positions agree with TRBD1. The sequencing sample was made of naive CD4+ T cells sorted from blood. Subset noted: CD45RA+ positively selected. The clonotype was recovered from a woman between 25 and 40 years old in good health. The CDR3 sequence is CASSEQGIPYEQYF. CDR3 bases: TGTGCCAGCAGCGAACAGGGGATCCCCTACGAGCAGTACTTC.